This paragraph covers one TCR beta chain sequence. Its specificity is not known. This sample was included in a study of T cell repertoires in cytomegalovirus infection. Across the study: CMV epitopes in the study were HLA-C-restricted (recently identified) and HLA-B-restricted (well studied).

Each CDR3 protein gets one entry after TCRdb re-called the reads with MiXCR. The table lists about a million distinct CDR3 sequences, roughly 30% of them singletons. The CDR3 covers 15 residues. Germline V CDR1 and CDR2: LNHDA, SQIVND (reference sequence). Trimming left V 3 bases short and J 2 bases short, with 13 bases between. Sequencing was performed on cultured CD8+ T cells from PBMCs, taken from culture after CMV antigen stimulation. The genes are TRBV19 and TRBJ1-2; no reliable D call. The clonotype comes from a human donor in good health (CMV status not recorded). Some clones in this sample may be carry-over from other donors' samples. In nucleotides, the CDR3 is TGTGCCAGTAGTATCTCCTCGGACTGGAACTATGGCTACACCTTC. Translating gives CASSISSDWNYGYTF.